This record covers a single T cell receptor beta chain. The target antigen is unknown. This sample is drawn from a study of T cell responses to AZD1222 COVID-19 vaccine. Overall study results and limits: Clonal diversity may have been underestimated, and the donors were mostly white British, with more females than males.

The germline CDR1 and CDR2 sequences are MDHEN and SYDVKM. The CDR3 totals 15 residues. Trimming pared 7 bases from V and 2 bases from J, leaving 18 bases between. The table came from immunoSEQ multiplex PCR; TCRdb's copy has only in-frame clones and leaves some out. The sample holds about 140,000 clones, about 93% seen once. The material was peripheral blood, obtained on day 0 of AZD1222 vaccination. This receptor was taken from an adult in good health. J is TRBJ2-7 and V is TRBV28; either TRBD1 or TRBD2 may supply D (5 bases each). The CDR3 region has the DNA TGTGCCAGCACCAGTTGGGGGAAACGGACCTACGAGCAGTACTTC. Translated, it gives CASTSWGKRTYEQYF.